This entry lists 7 T cell receptor beta chains sequenced from one sample in a study of PD-1 blockade in mismatch repair-deficient tumors. Clones were read by immunoSEQ multiplex PCR, and TCRdb kept only the in-frame ones, dropping some. Among some 110,000 clones listed, about 74% were seen once. The material sequenced was peripheral blood, taken roughly 13 months after starting pembrolizumab. The receptor set was obtained from an adult with mismatch repair-deficient cancer.

The J gene is TRBJ2-5, the V gene TRBV30; 10 positions match TRBD2. J gave up 1 base and V 1 base, and 3 bases lay outside the gene matches. This CDR3 contains 15 residues. Per germline, CDR1 GTSNPN and CDR2 SVGIG (reference sequence). CDR3 in DNA: TGTGCCTGGAGTGCCGTAGCGGGAGGCCAAGAGACCCAGTACTTC. Translated, it gives CAWSAVAGGQETQYF.

This chain joins TRBV9 and TRBJ2-1, with 8 positions matching TRBD2. J was trimmed by 9 bases and V by 0 bases; bases with no gene match: 8. Germline values: CDR1 SGDLS, CDR2 YYNGEE. This CDR3 region has 15 residues. The CDR3 here is CASSVEIAGGFEQFF. For the CDR3, the DNA is TGTGCCAGCAGCGTAGAGATCGCGGGAGGTTTTGAGCAGTTCTTC.

This clone was seen a handful of times. The chain carries TRBV6-1 and TRBJ2-3; D not certain. Looked up from germline, CDR1 is MNHNS and CDR2 is SASEGT. V lost 8 bases, J lost 2 bases, and 8 bases lay in between. The CDR3 contains 12 residues. CDR3 amino acids: CASHGTTDTQYF. DNA for the CDR3: TGTGCCAGCCACGGAACCACAGATACGCAGTATTTT.

The V and J genes are TRBV11-3 and TRBJ2-3, with D tentatively TRBD2 (5 bases). Trimming pared 0 bases from V and 8 bases from J, leaving 18 bases between. Germline V lookup: CDR1 SGHNT, CDR2 YENEEA. This CDR3 has 16 residues. The chain's CDR3 is CASSLDPWSPAGTQYF. The DNA of the CDR3 is TGTGCCAGCAGCTTAGATCCTTGGAGTCCGGCGGGTACGCAGTATTTT.

The chain has TRBV4-2 and TRBJ2-3, with TRBD2 matching over 11 bases. Germline lookup yields CDR1 LGHNA and CDR2 YNFKEQ. This CDR3 contains 17 residues. J gave up 2 bases and V 0 bases, and 4 bases lay outside the gene matches. The CDR3 DNA is TGTGCCAGCAGCCAAGATACTAGCGGGAGTAACACAGATACGCAGTATTTT. The encoded protein is CASSQDTSGSNTDTQYF.

The chain links TRBV5-1 to TRBJ1-4, with D hard to call. This CDR3 has 16 amino acids. Germline values: CDR1 SGHRS, CDR2 YFSETQ. Trimming shortened V by 3 bases and J by 7 bases, and 19 bases separated the two germline ends. The CDR3 spells CASSSEPRATGEKLFF. DNA for the CDR3: TGCGCCAGCAGCTCCGAACCCAGAGCAACGGGTGAAAAACTGTTTTTT.

This clone was found once. The chain carries TRBV6-6 and TRBJ2-1; TRBD1 or TRBD2 may be the D gene (5 bases each). V gave up 4 bases and J gave up 6 bases, with 10 bases separating them. The CDR3 spans 13 residues. The germline V gene encodes CDR1 MNHNY and CDR2 SVGAGI (reference sequence). The CDR3 bases are TGTGCCAGCAGTTGGGACGGAACCAATGAGCAGTTCTTC. Its translation is CASSWDGTNEQFF.